This TCR beta chain was sequenced in a study of blood T cell repertoires in COVID-19. Study details: Acute and convalescent COVID-19 specimens originated in the United States, Italy and Spain.

Profiling relied on immunoSEQ multiplex PCR, and the TCRdb table lists in-frame clones only, not all of them. The data contain 150,000 or so clones, roughly nine tenths of them singletons. The CDR3 consists of 18 residues. The germline CDR1 and CDR2 sequences are MNHEY and SMNVEV (reference sequence). Trimming cost V 0 bases and J 6 bases; bases outside gene matches: 17. The source is a young man with COVID-19, enrolled during active disease. Sequencing was carried out using peripheral blood. This chain connects TRBV27 to TRBJ2-7; TRBD2 matches at 7 bases. CDR3 region: CASSLSSLLLAGASEQYF. DNA for the CDR3: TGTGCCAGCAGTTTATCGAGCCTATTATTGGCGGGAGCGTCCGAGCAGTACTTC.